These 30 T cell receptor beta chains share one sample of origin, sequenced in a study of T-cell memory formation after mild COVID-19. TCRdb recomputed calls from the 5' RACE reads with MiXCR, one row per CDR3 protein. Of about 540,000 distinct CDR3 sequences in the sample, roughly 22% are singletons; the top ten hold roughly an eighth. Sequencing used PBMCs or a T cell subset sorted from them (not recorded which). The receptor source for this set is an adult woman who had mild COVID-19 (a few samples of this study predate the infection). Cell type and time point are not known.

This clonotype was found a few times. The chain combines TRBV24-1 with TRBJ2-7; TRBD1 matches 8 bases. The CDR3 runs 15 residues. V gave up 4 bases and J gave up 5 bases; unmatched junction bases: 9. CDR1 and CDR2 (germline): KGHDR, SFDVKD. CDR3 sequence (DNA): TGTGCCACCAGTGACCCCGGCCAGGGGGCCCACGAGCAGTACTTC. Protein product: CATSDPGQGAHEQYF.

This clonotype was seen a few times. CDR3 region: CSAKYTDDYEQYF. DNA for the CDR3: TGCAGTGCTAAGTACACGGACGACTACGAGCAGTACTTC. This chain joins TRBV20-1 and TRBJ2-7; D remains unclear. Germline V lookup: CDR1 DFQATT, CDR2 SNEGSKA (reference sequence). V was shortened by 4 bases and J by 3 bases, with 13 bases between the two germline ends. This CDR3 is 13 amino acids long.

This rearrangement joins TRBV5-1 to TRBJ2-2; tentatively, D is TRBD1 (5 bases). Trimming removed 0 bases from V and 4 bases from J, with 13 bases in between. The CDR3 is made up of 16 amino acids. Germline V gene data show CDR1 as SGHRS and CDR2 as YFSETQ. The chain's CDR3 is CASSLGSGRLTGELFF. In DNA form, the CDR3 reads TGCGCCAGCAGCTTGGGATCAGGGCGCCTCACCGGGGAGCTGTTTTTT.

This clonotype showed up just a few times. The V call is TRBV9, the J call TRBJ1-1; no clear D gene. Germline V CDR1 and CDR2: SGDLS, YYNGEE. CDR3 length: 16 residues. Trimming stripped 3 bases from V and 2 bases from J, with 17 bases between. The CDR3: CASSALRVPLNTEAFF. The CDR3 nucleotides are TGTGCCAGCAGCGCCTTGAGGGTCCCCCTCAACACTGAAGCTTTCTTT.

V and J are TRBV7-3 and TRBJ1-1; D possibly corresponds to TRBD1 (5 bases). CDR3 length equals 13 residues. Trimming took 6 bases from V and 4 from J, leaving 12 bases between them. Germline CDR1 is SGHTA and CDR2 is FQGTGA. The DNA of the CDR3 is TGTGCCAGCAGAAAAACGGGGACCACTGAAGCTTTCTTT. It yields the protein CASRKTGTTEAFF.

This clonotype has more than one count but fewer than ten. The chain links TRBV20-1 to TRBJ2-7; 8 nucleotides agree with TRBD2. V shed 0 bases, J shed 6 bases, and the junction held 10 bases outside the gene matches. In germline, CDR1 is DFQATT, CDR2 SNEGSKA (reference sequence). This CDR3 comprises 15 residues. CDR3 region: CSARDRASGRAEQYF. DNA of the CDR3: TGCAGTGCTAGAGATCGGGCTAGCGGGCGGGCCGAGCAGTACTTC.

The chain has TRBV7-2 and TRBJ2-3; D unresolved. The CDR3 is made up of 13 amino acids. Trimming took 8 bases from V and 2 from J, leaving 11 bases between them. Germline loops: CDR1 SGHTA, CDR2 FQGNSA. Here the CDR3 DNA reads TGTGCCAGCGGAAGACCATACACAGATACGCAGTATTTT. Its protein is CASGRPYTDTQYF.

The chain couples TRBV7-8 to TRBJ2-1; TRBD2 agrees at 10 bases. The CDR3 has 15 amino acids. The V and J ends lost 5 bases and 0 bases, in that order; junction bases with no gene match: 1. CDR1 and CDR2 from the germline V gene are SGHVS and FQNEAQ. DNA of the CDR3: TGTGCCAGCAGCACTAGCGGGGCCTCCTACAATGAGCAGTTCTTC. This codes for CASSTSGASYNEQFF.

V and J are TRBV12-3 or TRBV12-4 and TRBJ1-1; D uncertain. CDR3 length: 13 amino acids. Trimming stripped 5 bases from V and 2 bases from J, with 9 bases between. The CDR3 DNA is TGTGCCAGCAGTATAACGGCAAACACTGAAGCTTTCTTT. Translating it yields CASSITANTEAFF.

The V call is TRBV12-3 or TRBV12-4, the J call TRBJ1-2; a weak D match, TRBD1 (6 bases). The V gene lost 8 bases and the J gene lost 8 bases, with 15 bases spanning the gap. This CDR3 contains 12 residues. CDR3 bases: TGTGCCAGCCGTAGGGGGACGGGAGGCTACACCTTC. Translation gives CASRRGTGGYTF.

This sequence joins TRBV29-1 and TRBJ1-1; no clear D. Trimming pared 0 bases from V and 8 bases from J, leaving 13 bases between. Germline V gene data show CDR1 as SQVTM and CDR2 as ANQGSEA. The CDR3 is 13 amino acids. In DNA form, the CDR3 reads TGCAGCGTTGAAGATTCGCGGGCCGGCGAAGCTTTCTTT. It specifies CSVEDSRAGEAFF.

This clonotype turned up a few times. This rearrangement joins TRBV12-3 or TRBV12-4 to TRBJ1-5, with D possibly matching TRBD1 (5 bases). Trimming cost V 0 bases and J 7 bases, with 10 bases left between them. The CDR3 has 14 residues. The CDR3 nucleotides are TGTGCCAGCAGTTTAGCGTCCCGGGGGCAGCCCCAGCATTTT. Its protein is CASSLASRGQPQHF.

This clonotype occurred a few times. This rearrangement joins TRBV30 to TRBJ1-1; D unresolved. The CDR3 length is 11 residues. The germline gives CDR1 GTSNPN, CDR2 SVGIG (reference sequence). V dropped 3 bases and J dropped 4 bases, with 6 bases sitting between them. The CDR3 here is CAWSESTEAFF. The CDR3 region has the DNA TGTGCCTGGAGCGAGAGCACTGAAGCTTTCTTT.

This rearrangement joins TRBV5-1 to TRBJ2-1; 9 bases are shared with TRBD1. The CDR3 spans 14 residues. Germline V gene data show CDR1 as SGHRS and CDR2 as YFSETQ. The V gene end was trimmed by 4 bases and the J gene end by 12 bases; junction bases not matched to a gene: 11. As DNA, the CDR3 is TGCGCCAGCAGCATAAATTCACAGGGGGCGAGGCAGTTCTTC. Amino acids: CASSINSQGARQFF.

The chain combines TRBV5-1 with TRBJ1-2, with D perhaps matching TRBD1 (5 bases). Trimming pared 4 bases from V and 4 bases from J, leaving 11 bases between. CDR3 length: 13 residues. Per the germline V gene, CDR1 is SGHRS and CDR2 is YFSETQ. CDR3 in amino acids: CASSTGRPYGYTF. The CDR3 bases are TGCGCCAGCAGCACAGGACGCCCCTATGGCTACACCTTC.

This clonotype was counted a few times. CDR3 DNA sequence: TGTGCCAGCAGCGTAGGACGAACTAATGAAAAACTGTTTTTT. Translated: CASSVGRTNEKLFF. This chain uses TRBV9 with TRBJ1-4; D is ambiguous. Germline CDR1 is SGDLS and CDR2 is YYNGEE. The CDR3 has 14 amino acids. Trimming left V 0 bases short and J 1 base short, with 4 bases between.

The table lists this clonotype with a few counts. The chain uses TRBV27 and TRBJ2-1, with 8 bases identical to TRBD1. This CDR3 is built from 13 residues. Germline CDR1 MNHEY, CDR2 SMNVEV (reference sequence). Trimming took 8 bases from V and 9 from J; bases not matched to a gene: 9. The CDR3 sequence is CASAGQGWGEQFF. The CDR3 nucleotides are TGTGCCAGCGCTGGACAGGGATGGGGTGAGCAGTTCTTC.

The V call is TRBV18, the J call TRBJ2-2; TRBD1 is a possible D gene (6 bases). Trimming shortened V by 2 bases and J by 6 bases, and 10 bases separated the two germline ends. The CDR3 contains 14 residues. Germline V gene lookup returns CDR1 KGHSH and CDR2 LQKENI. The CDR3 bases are TGTGCCAGCTCACCAAAACAGGGTTCCGGGGAGCTGTTTTTT. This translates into CASSPKQGSGELFF.

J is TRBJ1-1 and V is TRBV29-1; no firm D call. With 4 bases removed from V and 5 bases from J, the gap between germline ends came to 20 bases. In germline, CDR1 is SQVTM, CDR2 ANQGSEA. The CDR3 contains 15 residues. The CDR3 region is CSVASPGIGRTEAFF. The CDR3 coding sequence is TGCAGCGTTGCGTCTCCCGGGATTGGAAGGACTGAAGCTTTCTTT.

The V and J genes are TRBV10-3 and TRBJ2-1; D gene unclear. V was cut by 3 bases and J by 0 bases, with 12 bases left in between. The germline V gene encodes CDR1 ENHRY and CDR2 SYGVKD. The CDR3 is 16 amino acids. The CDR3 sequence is CAISEVDESSYNEQFF. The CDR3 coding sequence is TGTGCCATCAGTGAAGTAGACGAGAGCTCCTACAATGAGCAGTTCTTC.

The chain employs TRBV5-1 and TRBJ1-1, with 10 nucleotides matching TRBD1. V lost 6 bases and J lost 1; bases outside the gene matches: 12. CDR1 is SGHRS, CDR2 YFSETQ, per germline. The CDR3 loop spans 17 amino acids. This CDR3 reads CASIPEPGQGPNTEAFF. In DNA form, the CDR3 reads TGCGCCAGCATTCCCGAACCGGGACAGGGGCCGAACACTGAAGCTTTCTTT.

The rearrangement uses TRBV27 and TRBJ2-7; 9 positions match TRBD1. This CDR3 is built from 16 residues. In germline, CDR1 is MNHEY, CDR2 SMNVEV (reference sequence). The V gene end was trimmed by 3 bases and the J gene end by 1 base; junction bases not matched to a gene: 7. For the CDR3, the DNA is TGTGCCAGCAGTTTGCTTCCGGGACAGGGATCCTACGAGCAGTACTTC. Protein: CASSLLPGQGSYEQYF.

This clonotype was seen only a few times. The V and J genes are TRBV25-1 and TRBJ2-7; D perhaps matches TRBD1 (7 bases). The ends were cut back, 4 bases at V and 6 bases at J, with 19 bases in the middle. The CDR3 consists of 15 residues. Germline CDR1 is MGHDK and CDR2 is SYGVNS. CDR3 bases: TGTGCCAGCAGTGCTTCGGAGGGGGCTTACTCCGAGCAGTACTTC. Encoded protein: CASSASEGAYSEQYF.

CDR3 in amino acids: CSGGALAKNIQYF. In DNA form, the CDR3 reads TGCAGTGGCGGGGCGCTAGCCAAAAACATTCAGTACTTC. The rearrangement links TRBV20-1 to TRBJ2-4, with a possible D match to TRBD2 (6 bases). The CDR3 spans 13 residues. V shed 7 bases and J shed 0 bases, with 10 bases lying between them. In germline, CDR1 is DFQATT, CDR2 SNEGSKA (reference sequence).

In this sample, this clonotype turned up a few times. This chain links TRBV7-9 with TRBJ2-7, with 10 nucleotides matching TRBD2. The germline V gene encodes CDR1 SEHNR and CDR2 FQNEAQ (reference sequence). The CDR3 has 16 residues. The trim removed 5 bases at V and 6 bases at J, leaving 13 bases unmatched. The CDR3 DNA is TGTGCCAGCAGCCCCCGGGATAGCGGGAGGCCGCGCGAGCAGTACTTC. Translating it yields CASSPRDSGRPREQYF.

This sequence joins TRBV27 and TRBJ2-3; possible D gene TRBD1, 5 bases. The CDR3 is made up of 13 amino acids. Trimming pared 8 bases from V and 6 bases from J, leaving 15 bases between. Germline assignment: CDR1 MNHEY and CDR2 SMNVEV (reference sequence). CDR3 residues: CASLTLRGDTQYF. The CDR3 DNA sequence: TGTGCCAGCCTAACTCTTAGGGGCGATACGCAGTATTTT.

CDR3 in amino acids: CASTIAGAHNEQFF. The CDR3 nucleotides are TGTGCCAGCACTATAGCGGGAGCCCACAATGAGCAGTTCTTC. The chain combines TRBV2 with TRBJ2-1, with TRBD2 matching 9 bases. Per the germline V gene, CDR1 is SNHLY and CDR2 is FYNNEI. Trimming cost V 7 bases and J 5 bases; bases outside gene matches: 6. The CDR3 loop spans 14 amino acids.

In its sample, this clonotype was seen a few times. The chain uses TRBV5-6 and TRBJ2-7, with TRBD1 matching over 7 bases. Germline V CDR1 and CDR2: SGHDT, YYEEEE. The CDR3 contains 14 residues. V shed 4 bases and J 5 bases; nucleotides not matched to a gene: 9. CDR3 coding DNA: TGTGCCAGCAGCGCACCGGGACAGTTTCACGAGCAGTACTTC. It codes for CASSAPGQFHEQYF.

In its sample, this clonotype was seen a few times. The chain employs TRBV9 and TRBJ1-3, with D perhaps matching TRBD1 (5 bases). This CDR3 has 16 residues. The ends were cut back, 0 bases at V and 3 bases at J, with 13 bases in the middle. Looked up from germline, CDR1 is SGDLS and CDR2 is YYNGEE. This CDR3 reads CASSVGWGALGNTIYF. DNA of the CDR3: TGTGCCAGCAGCGTAGGATGGGGCGCCCTTGGAAACACCATATATTTT.

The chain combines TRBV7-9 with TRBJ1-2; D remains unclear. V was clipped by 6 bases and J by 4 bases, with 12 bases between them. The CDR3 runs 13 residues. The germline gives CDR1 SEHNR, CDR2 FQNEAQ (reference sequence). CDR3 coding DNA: TGTGCCAGCAGGGACGACGGGTTCTATGGCTACACCTTC. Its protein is CASRDDGFYGYTF.